Here is one TCR beta chain with its context. In the original workflow: Reference gene primer amplification yielded estimated nucleated cell counts. Data came from immunoSEQ multiplex PCR; TCRdb stores just in-frame clones and leaves some out. V and J calls and clone size are as listed in that table; D and trimming were resolved from the DNA. The repertoire holds over 100,000 clones, with roughly 82% as singletons. The CDR3 is made up of 19 amino acids. CDR1 and CDR2 from the germline V gene are MNHNS and SASEGT. The V gene end was trimmed by 4 bases and the J gene end by 0 bases; junction bases not matched to a gene: 14. The data stem from a study of blood T cell repertoires in COVID-19. Study-wide context: Sources were T cells, B-cell-depleted T cells, or PBMCs; the material itself was cDNA or gDNA.

V usage is TRBV6-1 and J usage is TRBJ2-1; the match to TRBD2 covers 8 bases. The sequence was collected from a man aged 55 to 70 with acute or convalescent COVID-19. Material: peripheral blood. The CDR3 bases are TGTGCCAGCAGTGGGGGTGGGCTAGCGGGTTTCAGCTCCTACAATGAGCAGTTCTTC. Translation gives CASSGGGLAGFSSYNEQFF.